This T cell receptor (beta chain) was sequenced during a study of shared clonotypes between healthy human individuals. Clones were sequenced by immunoSEQ multiplex PCR, and TCRdb holds only the in-frame ones, with some missing. The top ten clones hold about 1.5% of a sample with approximately 2,200,000 clones, just over 90% of them seen once. On this clone: The antigen is not known.

The study, taken as a whole, reports: The naive CD4 repertoires of a few donors were compared, and about 5% of clonotypes were shared.

With 6 bases removed from V and 2 bases from J, the gap between germline ends came to 11 bases. CDR1 is SNHLY and CDR2 is FYNNEI in the germline V gene. The CDR3 length is 13 residues. Naive CD8 isolation took CD45RO-negative cells positively selected for CCR7 and excluded terminally differentiated effector memory CD45RA+ cells. The chain recombines TRBV2 with TRBJ2-7; TRBD1 is a possible D gene (7 bases). The clonotype originates from a young man in good health. Some clones in this sample may be carry-over from other donors' samples. Sequenced: naive CD8+ T cells from PBMCs. This chain's CDR3 is CASREGAPYEQYF. CDR3 in DNA: TGTGCCAGCAGGGAGGGGGCCCCCTACGAGCAGTACTTC.